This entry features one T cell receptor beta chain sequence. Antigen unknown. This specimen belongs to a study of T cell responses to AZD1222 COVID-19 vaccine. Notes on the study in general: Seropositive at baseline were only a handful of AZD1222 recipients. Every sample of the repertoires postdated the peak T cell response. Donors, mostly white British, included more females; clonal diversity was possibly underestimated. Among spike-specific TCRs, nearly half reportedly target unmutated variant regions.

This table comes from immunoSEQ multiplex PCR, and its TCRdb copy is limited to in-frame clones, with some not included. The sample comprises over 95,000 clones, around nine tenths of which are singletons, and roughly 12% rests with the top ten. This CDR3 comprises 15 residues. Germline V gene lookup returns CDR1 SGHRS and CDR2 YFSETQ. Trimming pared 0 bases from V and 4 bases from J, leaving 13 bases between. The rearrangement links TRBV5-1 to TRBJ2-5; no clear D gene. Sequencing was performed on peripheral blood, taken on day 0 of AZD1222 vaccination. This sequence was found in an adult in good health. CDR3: CASSLGDTMGETQYF. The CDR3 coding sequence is TGCGCCAGCAGCTTGGGAGACACAATGGGAGAGACCCAGTACTTC.